This entry lists 18 T cell receptor beta chains sequenced from one sample in a study of shared clonotypes between healthy human individuals. The protocol was immunoSEQ multiplex PCR, while the TCRdb copy is restricted to in-frame clones and leaves out a portion. The repertoire holds more than 1 million clones, with approximately 80% as singletons. The material sequenced was memory CD4+ T cells from PBMCs. Regarding subset: CD45RA-negative fraction. These receptors originate from a man aged 18 to 29 in good health. Some clones in this sample may be carry-over from other donors' samples.

V and J are TRBV29-1 and TRBJ2-3; 8 nucleotides line up with TRBD2. This CDR3 has 15 residues. The junction had 14 bases not matched to a gene; V was cut back by 7 bases and J by 5 bases. Germline values: CDR1 SQVTM, CDR2 ANQGSEA. The CDR3 reads CSALGGREAVDTQYF. The DNA of the CDR3 is TGCAGCGCCCTTGGAGGGCGGGAGGCGGTAGATACGCAGTATTTT.

The chain has TRBV7-3 and TRBJ2-6; D remains ambiguous. V lost 5 bases, J lost 0 bases, and 8 bases lay in between. Germline V CDR1 and CDR2: SGHTA, FQGTGA. The CDR3 is 15 amino acids. For the CDR3, the DNA is TGTGCCAGCAGCCTGGTGACCTCTGGGGCCAACGTCCTGACTTTC. It translates to CASSLVTSGANVLTF.

This clone has only one observation. The chain carries TRBV5-4 and TRBJ2-1; D remains unclear. Germline V gives CDR1 SGHNT, CDR2 YYREEE (reference sequence). The V gene lost 1 base and the J gene lost 7 bases, with 15 bases spanning the gap. The CDR3 is made up of 15 amino acids. The CDR3 here is CASSLYGRADNEQFF. The CDR3 DNA reads as TGTGCCAGCAGCTTGTATGGCCGGGCCGATAATGAGCAGTTCTTC.

This clone has just a few counts. Other DNA sequences in this sample translate to the same CDR3. The chain combines TRBV7-2 with TRBJ1-1; D possibly corresponds to TRBD1 (5 bases). CDR3 length equals 14 residues. Between the trimmed V and J ends, which lost 5 bases and 1 base, there was a span of 11 bases. Germline CDR1 SGHTA, CDR2 FQGNSA. The CDR3 sequence is CASSPGTANTEAFF. The CDR3 DNA is TGTGCCAGCAGCCCAGGGACGGCGAACACTGAAGCTTTCTTT.

The gene calls are TRBV10-3 and TRBJ2-2; 7 nucleotides align to TRBD2. This CDR3 has 17 amino acids. Trimming took 4 bases from V and 2 from J; bases not matched to a gene: 10. Germline loops: CDR1 ENHRY, CDR2 SYGVKD. The CDR3 bases are TGTGCCATCAGTGCTCGTGGGAGGGAGCTTAACACCGGGGAGCTGTTTTTT. Its translation is CAISARGRELNTGELFF.

The V and J genes are TRBV2 and TRBJ2-2, with 7 bases lining up with TRBD1. The germline CDR1 and CDR2 sequences are SNHLY and FYNNEI. With 7 bases clipped from V and 1 base from J, the junction kept 6 bases outside the gene matches. The CDR3 loop spans 15 amino acids. The CDR3 region has the DNA TGTGCCAGCACCAAAAGGACAGGGAACACCGGGGAGCTGTTTTTT. Its protein product is CASTKRTGNTGELFF.

The rearrangement uses TRBV6-6 and TRBJ2-5, with D unresolved. V lost 5 bases and J 0 bases, leaving 7 bases between the germline ends. Germline CDR1 and CDR2: MNHNY and SVGAGI (reference sequence). The CDR3 spans 13 residues. CDR3 sequence: CASSPRYQETQYF. The CDR3 coding sequence is TGTGCCAGCAGTCCAAGGTACCAAGAGACCCAGTACTTC.

The chain is built from TRBV15 and TRBJ2-5; possible D gene TRBD2, 7 bases. The length of the CDR3 is 16 residues. The germline V and J ends were trimmed by 5 bases and 5 bases, with 21 bases remaining between them. CDR1 and CDR2 (germline): LNHNV, YYDKDF (reference sequence). CDR3 region: CATSSRGGAPRETQYF. In nucleotides, the CDR3 is TGTGCCACCAGCTCACGTGGGGGGGCCCCCCGTGAGACCCAGTACTTC.

This sequence joins TRBV13 and TRBJ2-2, with 10 bases lining up with TRBD1. V shed 8 bases and J 3 bases; nucleotides not matched to a gene: 6. The CDR3 runs 15 residues. Germline V CDR1 and CDR2: PRHDT, FYEKMQ (reference sequence). CDR3 sequence: CASRRTGGDTGELFF. The CDR3 nucleotides read TGTGCCAGCCGCCGGACAGGGGGGGACACCGGGGAGCTGTTTTTT.

The rearrangement links TRBV28 to TRBJ2-5; D could derive from TRBD1 or TRBD2 (5 bases each). CDR1 MDHEN and CDR2 SYDVKM come from the germline V gene. Between the trimmed V and J ends, which lost 11 bases and 1 base, there was a span of 14 bases. The length of the CDR3 is 13 residues. CDR3 sequence reads: CASYSGTQETQYF. CDR3 bases: TGTGCCTCGTATTCGGGGACCCAAGAGACCCAGTACTTC.

The chain employs TRBV6-4 and TRBJ1-2, with D possibly matching TRBD1 (6 bases). Trimming shortened V by 8 bases and J by 6 bases, and 19 bases separated the two germline ends. The CDR3 contains 14 residues. Germline loops: CDR1 MRHNA, CDR2 SNTAGT. In nucleotides, the CDR3 is TGTGCCAGCGCACCCCGCGGGGGCGCGGATGGCTACACCTTC. Translating it yields CASAPRGGADGYTF.

This chain uses TRBV18 with TRBJ2-1, with D perhaps given as TRBD1 or TRBD2 (5 bases each). V lost 2 bases and J lost 5, with 13 bases in between. Germline V lookup: CDR1 KGHSH, CDR2 LQKENI. The CDR3 contains 15 residues. The CDR3 DNA reads as TGTGCCAGCTCACCATCTCCGGGACGGGACAATGAGCAGTTCTTC. This encodes CASSPSPGRDNEQFF.

This sequence joins TRBV5-1 and TRBJ1-1; 7 bases agree with TRBD1. The V gene end was trimmed by 4 bases and the J gene end by 3 bases; junction bases not matched to a gene: 6. Germline V lookup: CDR1 SGHRS, CDR2 YFSETQ. The CDR3 has 14 residues. CDR3 bases: TGCGCCAGCAGCACAGGGACAGTCGACACTGAAGCTTTCTTT. This encodes CASSTGTVDTEAFF. Full variable domain (rest looked up from reference TRBV5-1 and TRBJ1-1): KAGVTQTPRYLIKTRGQQVTLSCSPISGHRSVSWYQQTPGQGLQFLFEYFSETQRNKGNFPGRFSGRQFSNSRSEMNVSTLELGDSALYLCASSTGTVDTEAFFGQGTRLTVV.

This chain connects TRBV4-1 to TRBJ1-2; 8 nucleotides agree with TRBD1. The CDR3 length is 18 residues. Germline V gives CDR1 MGHRA, CDR2 YSYEKL. V trimming: 0 bases; J trimming: 0 bases; junction bases outside the gene matches: 9. The CDR3 sequence is CASSQDLQGVSTNYGYTF. In nucleotides, the CDR3 is TGCGCCAGCAGCCAAGATTTACAGGGGGTATCCACTAACTATGGCTACACCTTC.

This chain uses TRBV18 with TRBJ1-1; D is unresolved. This CDR3 is 14 amino acids long. From germline, CDR1 is KGHSH and CDR2 LQKENI. The V gene lost 3 bases and the J gene lost 5 bases, with 13 bases spanning the gap. The CDR3: CASSPLKQLTEAFF. In DNA form, the CDR3 reads TGTGCCAGCTCACCGTTAAAACAGTTAACTGAAGCTTTCTTT. The variable domain in full, completed from reference TRBV18 and TRBJ1-1, reads NAGVMQNPRHLVRRRGQEARLRCSPMKGHSHVYWYRQLPEEGLKFMVYLQKENIIDESGMPKERFSAEFPKEGPSILRIQQVVRGDSAAYFCASSPLKQLTEAFFGQGTRLTVV.

The chain links TRBV7-9 to TRBJ2-5; TRBD1 matches 9 bases. The CDR3 covers 15 residues. The V gene's germline CDR1 is SEHNR and CDR2 FQNEAQ (reference sequence). Trimming took 1 base from V and 5 from J; bases not matched to a gene: 5. CDR3 loop: CASSLDRGRQETQYF. The CDR3 nucleotides read TGTGCCAGCAGCTTAGACAGGGGGCGTCAGGAGACCCAGTACTTC.

This clone showed up just a few times. The gene calls are TRBV29-1 and TRBJ1-1; TRBD1 might be the D (6 bases). Trimming stripped 5 bases from V and 5 bases from J, with 15 bases between. The germline V gene has CDR1 SQVTM and CDR2 ANQGSEA. The CDR3 covers 13 residues. The CDR3 DNA reads as TGCAGCGTTTCCGAAACAGGGCGGACTGAAGCTTTCTTT. As protein: CSVSETGRTEAFF.

J is TRBJ2-1 and V is TRBV4-2, with 7 bases fitting TRBD2. The V and J ends lost 8 bases and 2 bases, in that order; junction bases with no gene match: 9. CDR1 is LGHNA, CDR2 YNFKEQ, per germline. CDR3 length: 15 amino acids. The CDR3, as DNA: TGTGCCAGCCAGACTAGCATGGCGGCCTACAATGAGCAGTTCTTC. This gives the protein CASQTSMAAYNEQFF.